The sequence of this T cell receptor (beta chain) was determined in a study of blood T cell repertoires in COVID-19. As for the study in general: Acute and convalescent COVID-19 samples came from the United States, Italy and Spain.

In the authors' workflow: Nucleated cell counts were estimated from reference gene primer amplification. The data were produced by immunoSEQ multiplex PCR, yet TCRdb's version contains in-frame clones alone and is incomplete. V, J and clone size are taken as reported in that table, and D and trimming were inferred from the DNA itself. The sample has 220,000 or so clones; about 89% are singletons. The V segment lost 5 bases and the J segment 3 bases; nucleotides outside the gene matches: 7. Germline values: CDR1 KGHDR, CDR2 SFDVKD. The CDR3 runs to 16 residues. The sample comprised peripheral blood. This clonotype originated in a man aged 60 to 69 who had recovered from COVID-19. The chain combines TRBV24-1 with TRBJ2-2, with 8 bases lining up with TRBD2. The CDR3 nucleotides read TGTGCCACCAGTGGGCCGGGAGGGCCAGACACCGGGGAGCTGTTTTTT. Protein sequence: CATSGPGGPDTGELFF.